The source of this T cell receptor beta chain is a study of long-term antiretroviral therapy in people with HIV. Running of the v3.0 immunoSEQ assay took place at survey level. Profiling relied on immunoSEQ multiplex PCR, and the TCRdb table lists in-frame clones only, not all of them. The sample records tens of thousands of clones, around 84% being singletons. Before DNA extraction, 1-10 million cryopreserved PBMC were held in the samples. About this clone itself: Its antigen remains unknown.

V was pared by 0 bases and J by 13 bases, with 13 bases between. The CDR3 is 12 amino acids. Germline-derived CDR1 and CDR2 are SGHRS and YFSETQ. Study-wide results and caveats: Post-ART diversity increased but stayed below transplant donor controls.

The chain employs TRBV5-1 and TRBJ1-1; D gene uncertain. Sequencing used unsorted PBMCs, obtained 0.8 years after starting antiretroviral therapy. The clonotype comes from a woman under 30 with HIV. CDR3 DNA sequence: TGCGCCAGCAGCTTGGGGGAGGGCTCGATTTTCTTT. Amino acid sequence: CASSLGEGSIFF.